A selection of T cell receptor beta chains follows, all from one sample in a study of blood T cell repertoires in COVID-19. The data were produced by immunoSEQ multiplex PCR, yet TCRdb's version contains in-frame clones alone and is incomplete. Of 100,000 to 150,000 clones detected, around 83% appear once; the ten largest clones hold roughly 15%. The material sequenced was peripheral blood. Receptors were obtained from a woman aged 50 to 65 with acute or convalescent COVID-19. Each CDR3 is given with its conserved first and last residue. D genes are given only for firm matches. Clone sizes are given selectively: once, few, many, or a class where the clone is expanded.

CASSSGQVYTGELFF,TGTGCCAGCAGTTCGGGACAGGTGTACACCGGGGAGCTGTTTTTT,15,.,TRBJ2-2,TRBV5-8,TRBD1
CASSQGREKLFF,TGTGCCAGCTCGCAGGGCCGCGAAAAACTGTTTTTT,12,.,TRBJ1-4,TRBV18,.
CASSQRTPGHIYNEQFF,TGTGCCAGCAGCCAAAGAACACCGGGACACATATACAATGAGCAGTTCTTC,17,.,TRBJ2-1,TRBV3-1/TRBV3-2,.
CASSVGDSGNTIYF,TGTGCCAGCAGCGTAGGGGACAGTGGAAACACCATATATTTT,14,few,TRBJ1-3,TRBV9,TRBD1
CASSRAGGANTGELFF,TGTGCCAGCAGTCGAGCCGGGGGAGCGAACACCGGGGAGCTGTTTTTT,16,.,TRBJ2-2,TRBV6-6,.
CASSLTVKGEKLFF,TGTGCCAGCAGCTTAACCGTCAAGGGGGAAAAACTGTTTTTT,14,few,TRBJ1-4,TRBV7-6,.
CASSSLGGNTEAFF,TGTGCCAGCAGCAGCCTCGGCGGTAACACTGAAGCTTTCTTT,14,.,TRBJ1-1,TRBV3-1/TRBV3-2,.
CASSYLGRGGEKLFF,TGTGCCAGCAGTTATCTAGGGCGGGGAGGCGAAAAACTGTTTTTT,15,.,TRBJ1-4,TRBV6-6,.
CASSMRTSGVTDTQYF,TGTGCCAGTAGTATGCGAACTAGCGGGGTAACAGATACGCAGTATTTT,16,.,TRBJ2-3,TRBV19,TRBD2
CSAGVTEAFF,TGCAGTGCAGGGGTCACTGAAGCTTTCTTT,10,.,TRBJ1-1,TRBV20-1,.
CASSLAIRGSGNTIYF,TGTGCCAGCAGCTTAGCGATTAGAGGCTCTGGAAACACCATATATTTT,16,.,TRBJ1-3,TRBV7-8,.
CASSGPNRGASTEAFF,TGTGCCAGCAGCGGCCCCAATCGGGGGGCAAGTACTGAAGCTTTCTTT,16,.,TRBJ1-1,TRBV9,.
CASSLGHSNQPQHF,TGTGCCAGCTCCCTGGGACATAGCAATCAGCCCCAGCATTTT,14,.,TRBJ1-5,TRBV18,.
CASSTGAFDGYTF,TGTGCCAGCAGTACAGGGGCTTTTGATGGCTACACCTTC,13,.,TRBJ1-2,TRBV6-1,TRBD1
CASSQGQALSGANVLTF,TGTGCCAGCAGCCAAGGGCAGGCACTCTCTGGGGCCAACGTCCTGACTTTC,17,.,TRBJ2-6,TRBV3-1/TRBV3-2,.
CASSVGAFGNTIYF,TGTGCCAGCAGCGTAGGGGCGTTTGGAAACACCATATATTTT,14,once,TRBJ1-3,TRBV9,.
CASSLAGRTYNEQFF,TGTGCCAGCAGCTTAGCTGGGCGGACATACAATGAGCAGTTCTTC,15,.,TRBJ2-1,TRBV7-2,.
CASSISANTGELFF,TGTGCCAGTAGTATTTCAGCGAACACCGGGGAGCTGTTTTTT,14,.,TRBJ2-2,TRBV19,.
CASSATVSGGNEQFF,TGCGCCAGCAGCGCCACTGTAAGCGGGGGCAATGAGCAGTTCTTC,15,few,TRBJ2-1,TRBV5-1,TRBD2
CASSTRTVSNEKLFF,TGTGCCAGCAGCACAAGGACAGTCAGTAATGAAAAACTGTTTTTT,15,.,TRBJ1-4,TRBV5-4,.
CASSPGQGSGGNTIYF,TGTGCCAGTAGTCCCGGACAGGGATCGGGTGGAAACACCATATATTTT,16,.,TRBJ1-3,TRBV19,TRBD1
CASSQPTGLTHTEAFF,TGTGCCAGCAGCCAACCCACGGGGTTAACCCACACTGAAGCTTTCTTT,16,.,TRBJ1-1,TRBV7-9,.
CASSLQIMNTEAFF,TGTGCCAGCAGCTTACAGATCATGAACACTGAAGCTTTCTTT,14,once,TRBJ1-1,TRBV5-5,.
CASSQPKTRGPNTEAFF,TGCGCCAGCAGTCAACCCAAAACCAGGGGGCCGAACACTGAAGCTTTCTTT,17,.,TRBJ1-1,TRBV23-1,TRBD1
CASISVGHRYGYTF,TGTGCCAGCATCTCTGTGGGGCACCGCTATGGCTACACCTTC,14,.,TRBJ1-2,TRBV2,.
CASSLGPGQGNTEAFF,TGCGCCAGCAGCTTGGGCCCGGGACAGGGAAACACTGAAGCTTTCTTT,16,once,TRBJ1-1,TRBV5-1,TRBD1
CASSTGQGGIQPQHF,TGTGCCAGCAGCACGGGACAGGGAGGGATTCAGCCCCAGCATTTT,15,.,TRBJ1-5,TRBV5-8,TRBD1
CASSLLGLAGLEQYF,TGTGCCAGCAGCTTATTGGGACTAGCGGGGTTAGAGCAGTACTTC,15,.,TRBJ2-7,TRBV11-2,TRBD2
CASSPQGEGNEQFF,TGTGCCAGCAGCCCACAGGGAGAGGGCAATGAGCAGTTCTTC,14,.,TRBJ2-1,TRBV6-5,.
CASSQDSNTEAFF,TGTGCCAGCAGCCAAGACAGTAACACTGAAGCTTTCTTT,13,.,TRBJ1-1,TRBV7-3,.
CAWSVPYGTHTEAFF,TGTGCCTGGAGTGTTCCCTACGGTACTCACACTGAAGCTTTCTTT,15,.,TRBJ1-1,TRBV30,.
CASTLAGALEGDTQYF,TGTGCCAGCACCCTAGCGGGGGCCCTGGAGGGAGATACGCAGTATTTT,16,.,TRBJ2-3,TRBV28,TRBD2
CASSVGPRGREGYTF,TGTGCCAGCAGCGTAGGTCCCAGGGGGCGAGAAGGCTACACCTTC,15,.,TRBJ1-2,TRBV9,TRBD1
CASGVGHLSSYEQYF,TGTGCCAGTGGGGTGGGACACCTGAGCTCCTACGAGCAGTACTTC,15,.,TRBJ2-7,TRBV27,.
CASGLVGRGGNTEAFF,TGTGCTAGTGGTTTGGTAGGGAGAGGGGGGAACACTGAAGCTTTCTTT,16,once,TRBJ1-1,TRBV12-5,.
CASSLGIRDSSDQPQHF,TGTGCCAGCAGCTTAGGCATCCGGGACAGTTCCGATCAGCCCCAGCATTTT,17,.,TRBJ1-5,TRBV11-2,TRBD1
CASNPLGHKITNTGELFF,TGTGCCAGTAACCCCCTGGGACATAAAATAACGAACACCGGGGAGCTGTTTTTT,18,.,TRBJ2-2,TRBV19,.
CASSPAVTGYGYTF,TGCGCCAGCAGCCCCGCTGTCACGGGGTATGGCTACACCTTC,14,.,TRBJ1-2,TRBV4-1,.
CASTQQGAGNSPLHF,TGTGCCAGCACCCAACAGGGGGCAGGGAATTCACCCCTCCACTTT,15,.,TRBJ1-6,TRBV3-1/TRBV3-2,TRBD1
CASSAEGLLFSYNEQFF,TGCGCCAGCAGCGCGGAGGGACTTCTATTCTCCTACAATGAGCAGTTCTTC,17,.,TRBJ2-1,TRBV5-1,.
CASNIEPVSTEAFF,TGCGCCAGCAATATAGAGCCCGTGAGCACTGAAGCTTTCTTT,14,.,TRBJ1-1,TRBV5-1,.
CASSVEQHTEAFF,TGTGCCAGCAGTGTGGAGCAGCACACTGAAGCTTTCTTT,13,few,TRBJ1-1,TRBV6-4,.
CASRQDDSAVYGYTF,TGTGCCAGCAGGCAGGACGACAGCGCTGTCTATGGCTACACCTTC,15,.,TRBJ1-2,TRBV6-5,.
CASWDSSNQPQHF,TGTGCCAGCTGGGACAGTAGCAATCAGCCCCAGCATTTT,13,.,TRBJ1-5,TRBV19,TRBD1
CASSLSGGVGEQFF,TGTGCCAGCAGCTTGAGCGGGGGGGTCGGTGAGCAGTTCTTC,14,.,TRBJ2-1,TRBV5-6,TRBD2
CASSLGTAHEQYF,TGTGCCAGCAGCTTGGGGACAGCCCACGAGCAGTACTTC,13,.,TRBJ2-7,TRBV7-8,TRBD1
CASSQVGGAGYEQYF,TGCGCCAGCAGCCAAGTAGGAGGGGCGGGCTACGAGCAGTACTTC,15,.,TRBJ2-7,TRBV4-1,.
CATLGQNNEKLFF,TGTGCCACCTTGGGACAGAATAATGAAAAACTGTTTTTT,13,.,TRBJ1-4,TRBV6-5,TRBD1
CAWSVPGGSGEQYF,TGTGCCTGGAGTGTACCTGGGGGGAGTGGAGAGCAGTACTTC,14,.,TRBJ2-7,TRBV30,.
CASNPGQPTGELFF,TGTGCCAGCAATCCGGGACAGCCCACCGGGGAGCTGTTTTTT,14,.,TRBJ2-2,TRBV19,TRBD1